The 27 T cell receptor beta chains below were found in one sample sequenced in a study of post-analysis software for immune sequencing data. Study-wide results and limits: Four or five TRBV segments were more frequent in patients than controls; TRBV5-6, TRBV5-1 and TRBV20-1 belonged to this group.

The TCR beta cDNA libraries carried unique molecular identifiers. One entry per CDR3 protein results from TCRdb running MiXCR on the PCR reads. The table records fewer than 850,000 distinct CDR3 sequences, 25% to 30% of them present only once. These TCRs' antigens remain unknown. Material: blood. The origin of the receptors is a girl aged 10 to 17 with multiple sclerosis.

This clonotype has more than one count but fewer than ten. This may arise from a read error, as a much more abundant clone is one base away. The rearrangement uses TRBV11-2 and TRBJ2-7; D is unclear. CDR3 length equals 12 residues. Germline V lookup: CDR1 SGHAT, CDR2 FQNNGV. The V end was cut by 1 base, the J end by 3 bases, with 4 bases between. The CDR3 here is CASSLAHYEQYF. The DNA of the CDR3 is TGTGCCAGCAGCTTAGCCCACTACGAGCAGTACTTC.

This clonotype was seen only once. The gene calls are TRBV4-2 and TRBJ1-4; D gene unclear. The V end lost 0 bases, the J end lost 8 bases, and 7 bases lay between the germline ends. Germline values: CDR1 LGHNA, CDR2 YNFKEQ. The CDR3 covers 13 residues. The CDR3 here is CASSQDLREKLFF. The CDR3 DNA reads TGTGCCAGCAGCCAAGATTTACGGGAAAAACTGTTTTTT.

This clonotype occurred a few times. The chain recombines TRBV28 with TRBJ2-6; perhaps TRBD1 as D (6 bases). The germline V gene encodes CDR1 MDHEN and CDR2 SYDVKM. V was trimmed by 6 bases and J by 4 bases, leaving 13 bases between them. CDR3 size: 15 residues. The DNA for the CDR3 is TGTGCCAGCAGCCCTACAGGGTTCGGGGCCAACGTCCTGACTTTC. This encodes CASSPTGFGANVLTF.

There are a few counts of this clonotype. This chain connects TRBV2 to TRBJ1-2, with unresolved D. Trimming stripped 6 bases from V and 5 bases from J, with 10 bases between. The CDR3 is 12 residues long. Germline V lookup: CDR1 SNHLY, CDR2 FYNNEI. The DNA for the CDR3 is TGTGCCAGCAGCTTACAGAAATATGGCTACACCTTC. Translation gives CASSLQKYGYTF.

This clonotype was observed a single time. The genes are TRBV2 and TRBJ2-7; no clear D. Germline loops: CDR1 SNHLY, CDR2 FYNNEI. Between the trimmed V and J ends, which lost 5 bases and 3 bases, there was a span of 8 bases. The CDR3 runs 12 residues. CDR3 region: CASSSFSYEQYF. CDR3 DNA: TGTGCCAGCAGTTCCTTTAGCTACGAGCAGTACTTC. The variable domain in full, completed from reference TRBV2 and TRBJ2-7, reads EPEVTQTPSHQVTQMGQEVILRCVPISNHLYFYWYRQILGQKVEFLVSFYNNEISEKSEIFDDQFSVERPDGSNFTLKIRSTKLEDSAMYFCASSSFSYEQYFGPGTRLTVT.

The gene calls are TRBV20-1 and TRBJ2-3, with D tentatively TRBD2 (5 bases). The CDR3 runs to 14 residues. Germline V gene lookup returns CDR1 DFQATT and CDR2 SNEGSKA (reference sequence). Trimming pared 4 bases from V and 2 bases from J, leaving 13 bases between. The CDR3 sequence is CSATGVLYTDTQYF. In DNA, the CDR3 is TGCAGTGCTACCGGGGTCCTATACACAGATACGCAGTATTTT.

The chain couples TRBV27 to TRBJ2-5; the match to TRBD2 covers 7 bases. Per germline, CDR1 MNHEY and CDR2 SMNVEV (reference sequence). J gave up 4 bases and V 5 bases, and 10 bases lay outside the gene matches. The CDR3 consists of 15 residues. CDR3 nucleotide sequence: TGTGCCAGCAGTCCCTGGGGGGGAGGAACAGAGACCCAGTACTTC. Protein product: CASSPWGGGTETQYF.

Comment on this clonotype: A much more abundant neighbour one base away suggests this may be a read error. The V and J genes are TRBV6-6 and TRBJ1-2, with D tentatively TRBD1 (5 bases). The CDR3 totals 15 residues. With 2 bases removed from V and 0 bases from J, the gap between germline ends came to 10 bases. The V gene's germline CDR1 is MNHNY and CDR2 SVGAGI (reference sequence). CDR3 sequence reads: CASSYGDVTNYGYTF. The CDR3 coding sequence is TGTGCCAGCAGTTACGGGGACGTTACTAACTATGGCTACACCTTC.

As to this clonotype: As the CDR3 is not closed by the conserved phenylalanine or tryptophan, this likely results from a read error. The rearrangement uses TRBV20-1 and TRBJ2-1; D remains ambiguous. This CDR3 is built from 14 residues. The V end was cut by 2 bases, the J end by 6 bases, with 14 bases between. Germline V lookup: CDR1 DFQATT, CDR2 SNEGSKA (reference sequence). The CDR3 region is CSARTPSGSNEQFY. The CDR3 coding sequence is TGCAGTGCTAGAACGCCTAGTGGTTCCAATGAGCAGTTCTAC.

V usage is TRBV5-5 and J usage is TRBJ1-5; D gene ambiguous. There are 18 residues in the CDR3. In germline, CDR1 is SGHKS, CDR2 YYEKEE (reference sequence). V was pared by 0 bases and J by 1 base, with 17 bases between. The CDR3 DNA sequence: TGTGCCAGCAGCTTGGGTGTGGTCCAAGGGATAAGCAATCAGCCCCAGCATTTT. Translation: CASSLGVVQGISNQPQHF.

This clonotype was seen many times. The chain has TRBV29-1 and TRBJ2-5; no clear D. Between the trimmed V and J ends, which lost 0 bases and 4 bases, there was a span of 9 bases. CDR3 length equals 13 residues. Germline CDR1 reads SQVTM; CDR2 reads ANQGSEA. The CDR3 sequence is CSVEEVARETQYF. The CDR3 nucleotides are TGCAGCGTTGAAGAGGTCGCGAGAGAGACCCAGTACTTC.

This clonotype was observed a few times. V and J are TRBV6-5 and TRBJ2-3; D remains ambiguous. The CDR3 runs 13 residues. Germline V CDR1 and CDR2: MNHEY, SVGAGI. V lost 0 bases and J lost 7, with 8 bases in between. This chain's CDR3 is CASSYSGDYTQYF. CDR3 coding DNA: TGTGCCAGCAGTTACTCAGGAGACTATACGCAGTATTTT.

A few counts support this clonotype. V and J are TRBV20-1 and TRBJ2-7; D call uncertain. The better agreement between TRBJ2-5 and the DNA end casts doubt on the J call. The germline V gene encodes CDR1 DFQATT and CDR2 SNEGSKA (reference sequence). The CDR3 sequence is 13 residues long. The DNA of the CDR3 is TGCAGTGCTAGTCTGTTCGGTAGGGAGACCCAGTACTTC. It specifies CSASLFGRETQYF.

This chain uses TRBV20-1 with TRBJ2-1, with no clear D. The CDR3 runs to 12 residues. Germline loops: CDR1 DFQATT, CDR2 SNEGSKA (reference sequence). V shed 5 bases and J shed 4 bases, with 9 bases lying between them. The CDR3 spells CSASRRYNEQFF. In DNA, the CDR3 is TGCAGTGCTTCGCGCCGGTACAATGAGCAGTTCTTC.

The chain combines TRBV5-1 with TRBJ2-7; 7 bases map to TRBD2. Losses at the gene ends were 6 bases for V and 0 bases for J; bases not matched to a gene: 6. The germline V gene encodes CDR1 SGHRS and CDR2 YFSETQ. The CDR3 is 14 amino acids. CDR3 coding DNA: TGCGCCAGCAAAGGCGGGAGTGGCTCCTACGAGCAGTACTTC. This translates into CASKGGSGSYEQYF.

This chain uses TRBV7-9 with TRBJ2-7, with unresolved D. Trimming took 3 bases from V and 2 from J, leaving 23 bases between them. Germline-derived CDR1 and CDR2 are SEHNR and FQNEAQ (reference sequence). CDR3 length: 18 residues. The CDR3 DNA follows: TGTGCCAGCAGCTTGTTTCCACTTACCAGGTCGACGACCTACGAGCAGTACTTC. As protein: CASSLFPLTRSTTYEQYF.

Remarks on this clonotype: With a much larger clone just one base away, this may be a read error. CDR3 residues: CASSYGWLVAYNEQFF. DNA of the CDR3: TGTGCCAGCAGTTACGGCTGGCTAGTGGCCTACAATGAGCAGTTCTTC. The genes are TRBV6-5 and TRBJ2-1; D ambiguous. This CDR3 is built from 16 residues. CDR1 MNHEY and CDR2 SVGAGI come from the germline V gene. V was shortened by 2 bases and J by 2 bases, with 13 bases between the two germline ends.

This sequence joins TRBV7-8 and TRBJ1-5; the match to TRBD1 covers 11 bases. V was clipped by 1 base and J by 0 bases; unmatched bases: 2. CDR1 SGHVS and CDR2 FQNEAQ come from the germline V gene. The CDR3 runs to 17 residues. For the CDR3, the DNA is TGTGCCAGCAGCTTAGTCGGGACAGGGGGTAGCAATCAGCCCCAGCATTTT. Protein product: CASSLVGTGGSNQPQHF.

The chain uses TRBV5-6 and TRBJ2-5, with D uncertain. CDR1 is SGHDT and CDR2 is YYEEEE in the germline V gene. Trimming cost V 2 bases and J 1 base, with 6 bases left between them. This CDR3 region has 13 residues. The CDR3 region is CASSFEFQETQYF. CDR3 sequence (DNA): TGTGCCAGCAGCTTTGAATTCCAAGAGACCCAGTACTTC. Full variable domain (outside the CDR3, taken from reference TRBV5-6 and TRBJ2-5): DAGVTQSPTHLIKTRGQQVTLRCSPKSGHDTVSWYQQALGQGPQFIFQYYEEEERQRGNFPDRFSGHQFPNYSSELNVNALLLGDSALYLCASSFEFQETQYFGPGTRLLVL.

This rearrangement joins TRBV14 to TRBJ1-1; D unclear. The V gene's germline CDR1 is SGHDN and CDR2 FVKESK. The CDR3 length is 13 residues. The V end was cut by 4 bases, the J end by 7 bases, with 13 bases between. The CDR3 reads CASSPTPGGEAFF. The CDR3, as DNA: TGTGCCAGCAGCCCCACCCCGGGCGGTGAAGCTTTCTTT.

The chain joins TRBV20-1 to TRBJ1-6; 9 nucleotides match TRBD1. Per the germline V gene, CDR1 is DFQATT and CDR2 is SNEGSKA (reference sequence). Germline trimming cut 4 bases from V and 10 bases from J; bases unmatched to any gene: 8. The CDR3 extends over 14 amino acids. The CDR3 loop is CSANKGQGRSPLHF. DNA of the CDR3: TGCAGTGCTAACAAAGGACAGGGGAGATCACCCCTCCACTTT.

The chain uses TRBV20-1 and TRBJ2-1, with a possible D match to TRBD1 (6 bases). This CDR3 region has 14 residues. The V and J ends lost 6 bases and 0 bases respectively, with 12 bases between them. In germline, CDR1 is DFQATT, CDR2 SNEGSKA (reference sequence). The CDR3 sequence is CSARGSVSYNEQFF. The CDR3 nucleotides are TGCAGTGCCAGGGGTTCAGTCTCCTACAATGAGCAGTTCTTC.

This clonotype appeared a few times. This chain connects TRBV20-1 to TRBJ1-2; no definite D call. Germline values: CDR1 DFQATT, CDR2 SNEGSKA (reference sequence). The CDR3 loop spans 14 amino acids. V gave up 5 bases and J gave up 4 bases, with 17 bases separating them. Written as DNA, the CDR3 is TGCAGTGCTCTACCGTACAACCCGTGCTATGGCTACACCTTC. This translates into CSALPYNPCYGYTF.

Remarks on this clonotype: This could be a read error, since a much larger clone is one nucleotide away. CDR3 sequence reads: CSVVGSATRNGQFF. In DNA form, the CDR3 reads TGCAGCGTTGTCGGGTCGGCTACTAGAAATGGGCAGTTCTTC. This chain uses TRBV29-1 with TRBJ2-1; TRBD2 might be the D (5 bases). This CDR3 is built from 14 residues. CDR1 SQVTM and CDR2 ANQGSEA come from the germline V gene.

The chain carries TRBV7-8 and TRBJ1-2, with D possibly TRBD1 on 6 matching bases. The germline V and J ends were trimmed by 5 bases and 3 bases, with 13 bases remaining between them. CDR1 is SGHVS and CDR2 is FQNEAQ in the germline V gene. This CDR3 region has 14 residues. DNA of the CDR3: TGTGCCAGCAGCCTACTTTCAGGGGACTATGGCTACACCTTC. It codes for CASSLLSGDYGYTF.

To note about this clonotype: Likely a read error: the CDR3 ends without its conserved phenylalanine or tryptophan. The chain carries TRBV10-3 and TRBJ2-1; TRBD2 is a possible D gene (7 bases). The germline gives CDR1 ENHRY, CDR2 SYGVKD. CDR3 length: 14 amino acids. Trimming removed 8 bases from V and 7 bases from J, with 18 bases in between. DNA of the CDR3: TGTGCCATCGGCCCGATGGGGGGGGCAAATGAGCAGTTCTAC. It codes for CAIGPMGGANEQFY.

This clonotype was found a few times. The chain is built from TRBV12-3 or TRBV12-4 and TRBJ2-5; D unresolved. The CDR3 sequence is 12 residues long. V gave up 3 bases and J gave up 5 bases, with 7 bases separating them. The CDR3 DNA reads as TGTGCCAGCAGTTTTTCTCTCGAGACCCAGTACTTC. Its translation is CASSFSLETQYF.